This T cell receptor beta chain is drawn from a study of T cell responses to AZD1222 COVID-19 vaccine (dated by TCRdb to the early 2020s). Looking at the study overall: AZD1222 recipients whose second dose came at about 4 weeks and those whose second dose came at about 12 weeks were combined into one group, since spike-specific TCR depth and breadth did not differ between the two schedules. A total of 230 to 250 trial participants underwent TCR sequencing, of whom about 210 received two doses of AZD1222 and approximately 25 received two doses of the MenACWY control vaccine. Trial participants were enrolled by age into 18-55, 56-69 and 70-plus year subgroups, with 148, 28 and 57 TCR-sequenced participants respectively.

Beyond this particular receptor, the publication reports: Vaccine-associated CD4 TCRs spanned the whole spike protein, with dominant responses in regions 160-218 and 743-854. Participants were mostly white British, with more females than males. The authors suggested clonal diversity may have been underestimated. Reportedly, close to half of the unique spike-specific TCRs recognized epitopes lying outside the regions that are mutated in the B.1.351 and B.1.1.7 variants. Because no day 14 peak-response samples were available, repertoires were characterized only after the peak T cell response. Conclusions about previously exposed vaccinees are limited, since just 5 or 6 AZD1222 recipients were seropositive for SARS-CoV-2 at baseline. The 56-69-year group was small, and its depth increase did not reach significance, likely because of low power. After two AZD1222 doses, both the breadth and the depth of spike-specific TCRs were significantly higher than at day 0 and than in MenACWY recipients.

The CDR3 regions of human TCRbeta chains were subjected to immunosequencing. Regarding the original processing steps: Repertoire TCRs were matched against a reference library of SARS-CoV-2-specific TCRs generated with the MIRA antigen-specificity platform. Breadth meant the fraction of unique TCRs that were SARS-CoV-2-associated, whereas depth meant the fraction of total T cells that were SARS-CoV-2-associated. Each spike-specific TCR was assigned to its reactive spike region and to a CD4 or CD8 class using the MIRA data. Log10-transformed breadth and depth values were compared by one-way ANOVA with Sidak's multiple comparisons tests. The table was pulled from immuneACCESS by TCRdb, which kept in-frame rearrangements only. Such tables lose some clones; where checked, under half of the loss comes from unresolved V genes, and the rest has no known cause. V and J calls plus clone size are reproduced from that table; the DNA served to infer D and trimming. A total of about 120,000 clones appear in this sample, around 85% of them only once. 1.5% to 2% of the sample is in the top ten clones.

Details on this clone: This receptor's antigen is unknown. No quality values exist for individual bases; no much larger clone is one base distant.

This specimen's time point label, interpreted: baseline before first vaccination. Vaccinee samples came from UK trials COV001 and COV002, including a single-blind randomized controlled phase 2/3 trial of AZD1222 (ChAdOx1 nCoV-19) in healthy adults. Trial participant PBMC samples were collected at day 0 and day 28 after the second dose for TCRbeta chain sequencing. The CDR3 has 15 amino acids, counting the end cysteine and phenylalanine. Solely the CDR3 DNA is kept, with 45 bases framed from the first base. V lost 6 bases and J lost 6 bases; the stretch between them is 17 bases long. CDR1 and CDR2 are drawn from the germline V gene: KGHDR, SFDVKD.

The clonotype originates from an adult in good health. The rearranged chain carries TRBV24-1 and TRBJ2-1; the D gene assignment is perhaps TRBD1 or TRBD2, with each matching 5 bases. The input for sequencing was peripheral blood, taken on day 0 of AZD1222 vaccination. The nucleotide sequence reads TGTGCCACCAGTTGGGGGAACCCAGCTGTCAATGAGCAGTTCTTC. Its protein product is CATSWGNPAVNEQFF.